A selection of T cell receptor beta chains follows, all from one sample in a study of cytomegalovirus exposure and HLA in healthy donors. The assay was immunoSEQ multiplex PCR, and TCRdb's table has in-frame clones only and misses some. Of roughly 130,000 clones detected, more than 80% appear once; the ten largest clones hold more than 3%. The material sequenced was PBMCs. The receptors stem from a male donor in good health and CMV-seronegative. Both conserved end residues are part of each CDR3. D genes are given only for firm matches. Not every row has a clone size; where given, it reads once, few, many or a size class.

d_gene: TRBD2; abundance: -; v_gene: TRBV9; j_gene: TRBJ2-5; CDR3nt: TGTGCCAGCAGCCTGGGGTCTAGCGGGGGATACCAAGAGACCCAGTACTTC; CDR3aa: CASSLGSSGGYQETQYF
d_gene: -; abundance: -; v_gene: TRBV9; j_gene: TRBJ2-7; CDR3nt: TGTGCCAGCAGCGTAGCCACAGGGTTCTACGAGCAGTACTTC; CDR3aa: CASSVATGFYEQYF
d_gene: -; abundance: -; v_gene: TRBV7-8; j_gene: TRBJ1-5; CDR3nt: TGTGCCAGCAGCTTAGTAGGGGAGCCCCAGCATTTT; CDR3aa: CASSLVGEPQHF
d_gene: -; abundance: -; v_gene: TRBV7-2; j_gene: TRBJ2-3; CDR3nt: TGTGCCAGCAGCTCAGTTTGGGGAGAATCGAGCACAGATACGCAGTATTTT; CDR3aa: CASSSVWGESSTDTQYF
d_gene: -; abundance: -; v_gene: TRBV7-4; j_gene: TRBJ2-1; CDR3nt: TGTGCCAGCAGCTTAGCGGCACCGGCGACGGGGAATGAGCAGTTCTTC; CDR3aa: CASSLAAPATGNEQFF
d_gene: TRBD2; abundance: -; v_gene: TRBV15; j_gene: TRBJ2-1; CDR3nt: TGTGCCACCAGTACCGGGACTAGCGGGAACAATGAGCAGTTCTTC; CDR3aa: CATSTGTSGNNEQFF
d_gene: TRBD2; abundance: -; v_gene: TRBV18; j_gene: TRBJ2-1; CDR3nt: TGTGCCAGCTCATTCACGGCTAGCGGGGGGAATGAGCAGTTCTTC; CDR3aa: CASSFTASGGNEQFF
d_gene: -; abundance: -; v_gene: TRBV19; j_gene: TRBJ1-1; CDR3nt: TGTGCCAGTAGCCCCGGGGTGGGAAAGAACACTGAAGCTTTCTTT; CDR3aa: CASSPGVGKNTEAFF
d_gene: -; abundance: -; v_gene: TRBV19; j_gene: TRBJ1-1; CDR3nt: TGTGCCAGTAGTCTTGGTCGCAGGGTGAACACTGAAGCTTTCTTT; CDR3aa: CASSLGRRVNTEAFF
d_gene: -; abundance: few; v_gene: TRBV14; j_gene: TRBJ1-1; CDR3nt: TGTGCCAGCAGCCAGAGTTTGGGAGGTGCGAACACTGAAGCTTTCTTT; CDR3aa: CASSQSLGGANTEAFF
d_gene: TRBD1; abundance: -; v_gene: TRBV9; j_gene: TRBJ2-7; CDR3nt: TGTGCCAGCAGCCCAGGACAGGACTACGAGCAGTACTTC; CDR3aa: CASSPGQDYEQYF
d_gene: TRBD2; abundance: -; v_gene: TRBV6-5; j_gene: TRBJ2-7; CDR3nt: TGTGCCAGCAGGGCTAGCGGAACCTACGAGCAGTACTTC; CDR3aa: CASRASGTYEQYF
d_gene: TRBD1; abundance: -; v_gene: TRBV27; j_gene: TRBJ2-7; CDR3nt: TGTGCCAGCAGTTTAATGTGGCGAGGACAGGGTTCCTACGAGCAGTACTTC; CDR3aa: CASSLMWRGQGSYEQYF
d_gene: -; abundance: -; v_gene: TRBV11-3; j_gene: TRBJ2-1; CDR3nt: TGTGCCAGCAGCTTACGGGCTAGCCGAGACAATGAGCAGTTCTTC; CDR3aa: CASSLRASRDNEQFF
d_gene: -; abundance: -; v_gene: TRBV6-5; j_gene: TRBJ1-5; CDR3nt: TGTGCCAGCAGTTACCGAGGTTCCAATCAGCCCCAGCATTTT; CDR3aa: CASSYRGSNQPQHF
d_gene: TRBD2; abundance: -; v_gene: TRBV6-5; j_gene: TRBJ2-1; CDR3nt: TGTGCCAGCAGTTACTCGACGATCGGGGGGAATGAGCAGTTCTTC; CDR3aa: CASSYSTIGGNEQFF
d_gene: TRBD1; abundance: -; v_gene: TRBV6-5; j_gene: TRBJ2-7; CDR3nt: TGTGCCAGCAGACCCGACAGGGCCTCCTACGAGCAGTACTTC; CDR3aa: CASRPDRASYEQYF
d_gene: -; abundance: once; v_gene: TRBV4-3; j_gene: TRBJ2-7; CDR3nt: TGCGCCAGCAGCCAAGATCTGTCGGGTCAAGGTTACGAGCAGTACTTC; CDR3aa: CASSQDLSGQGYEQYF
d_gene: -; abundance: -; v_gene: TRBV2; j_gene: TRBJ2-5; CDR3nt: TGTGCCAGGAAAGGCGGGGCAGGACTTCCAGAGGCCCAGTACTTC; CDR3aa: CARKGGAGLPEAQYF
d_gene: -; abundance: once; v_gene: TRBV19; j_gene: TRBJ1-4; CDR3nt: TGTGCCAGTAGTATGCCGGGCGGGGAAAAACTGTTTTTT; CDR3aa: CASSMPGGEKLFF
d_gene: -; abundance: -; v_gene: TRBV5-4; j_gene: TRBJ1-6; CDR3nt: TGTGCCAGCAGCTTGGGTAGCTCCTATAATTCACCCCTCCACTTT; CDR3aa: CASSLGSSYNSPLHF
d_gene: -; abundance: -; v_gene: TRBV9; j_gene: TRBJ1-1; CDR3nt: TGTGCCAGCAGCGCCTATGGACAGCTGAACACTGAAGCTTTCTTT; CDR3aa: CASSAYGQLNTEAFF
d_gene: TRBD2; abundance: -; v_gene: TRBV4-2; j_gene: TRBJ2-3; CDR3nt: TGTGCCAGCAGCCAAGATCTGAACATCGGGGGGGGCACAGATACGCAGTATTTT; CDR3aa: CASSQDLNIGGGTDTQYF
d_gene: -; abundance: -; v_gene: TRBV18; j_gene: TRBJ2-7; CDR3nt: TGTGCCAGCTCATTATTACAGGGACCCCTCAACGAGCAGTACTTC; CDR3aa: CASSLLQGPLNEQYF
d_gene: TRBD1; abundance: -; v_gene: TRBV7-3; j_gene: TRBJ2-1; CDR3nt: TGTGCCAGCAGCCGACAGGGAAACTACAATGAGCAGTTCTTC; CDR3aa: CASSRQGNYNEQFF
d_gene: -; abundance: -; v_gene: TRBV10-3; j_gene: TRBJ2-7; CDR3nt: TGTGCCATCAGTGCCTTAAAGAACTCCCGGGACACTCCTTCCTACGAGCAGTACTTC; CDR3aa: CAISALKNSRDTPSYEQYF
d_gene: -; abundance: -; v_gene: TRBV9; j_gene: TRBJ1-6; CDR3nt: TGTGCCAGCAGCGTAGGGCTCTATAATTCACCCCTCCACTTT; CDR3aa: CASSVGLYNSPLHF
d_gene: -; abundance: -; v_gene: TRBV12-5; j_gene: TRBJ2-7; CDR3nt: TGTGCTAGTGGTAACCCAGGGTGGGTACGGGACGAGCAGTACTTC; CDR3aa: CASGNPGWVRDEQYF
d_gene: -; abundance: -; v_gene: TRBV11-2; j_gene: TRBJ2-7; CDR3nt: TGTGCCAGCAGCTCGCCCCGGGACACTCGCTACGAGCAGTACTTC; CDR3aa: CASSSPRDTRYEQYF
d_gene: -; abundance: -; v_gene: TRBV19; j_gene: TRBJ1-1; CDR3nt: TGTGCCAGTACCACCGCCGGAGGGTTCACTGAAGCTTTCTTT; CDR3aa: CASTTAGGFTEAFF
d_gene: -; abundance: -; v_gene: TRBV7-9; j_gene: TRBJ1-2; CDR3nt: TGTGCCAGCAGCTCCCTCGTAGGGGGGGGTTCTAACTATGGCTACACCTTC; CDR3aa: CASSSLVGGGSNYGYTF
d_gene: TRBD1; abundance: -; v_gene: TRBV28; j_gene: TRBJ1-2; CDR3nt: TGTGCCAGCAGTTCAGGGGGCGATTCATTTGGCTACACCTTC; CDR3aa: CASSSGGDSFGYTF
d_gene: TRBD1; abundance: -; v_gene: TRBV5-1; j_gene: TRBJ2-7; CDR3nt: TGCGCCAGCAGCTCCACGGGACAGGGTGCCTACGAGCAGTACTTC; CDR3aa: CASSSTGQGAYEQYF
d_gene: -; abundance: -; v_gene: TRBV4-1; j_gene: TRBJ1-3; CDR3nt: TGCGCCAGCAGCCAAGACGGGGGGGGTGGAAACACCATATATTTT; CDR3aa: CASSQDGGGGNTIYF
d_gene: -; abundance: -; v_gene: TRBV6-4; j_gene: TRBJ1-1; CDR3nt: TGTGCCAGCAGTGAGGAGGAGGGAAGGATCACTGAAGCTTTCTTT; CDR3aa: CASSEEEGRITEAFF
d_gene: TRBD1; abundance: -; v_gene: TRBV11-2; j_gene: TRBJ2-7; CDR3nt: TGTGCCAGCAATGAGGCCGGGACAGGGTCCTACGAGCAGTACTTC; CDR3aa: CASNEAGTGSYEQYF